These 4 T cell receptor beta chains share one sample of origin, sequenced in a study of blood T cells in healthy people across ages. PCR was performed a second time for about 7 to 11 cycles using a sample-barcoded 5' primer and a J-beta primer mix. From the 5' RACE reads, TCRdb called clonotypes with MiXCR, one entry per CDR3 protein. The repertoire has roughly 730,000 distinct CDR3 sequences, roughly three fifths of them found once; the top ten carry 20% to 30%. Sequencing used blood. All receptors derive from a man aged 40-49 years in good health.

This clonotype has only one observation. This chain joins TRBV20-1 and TRBJ2-5; a weak D match, TRBD1 (6 bases). V was trimmed by 2 bases and J by 4 bases, leaving 14 bases between them. Germline values: CDR1 DFQATT, CDR2 SNEGSKA (reference sequence). This CDR3 contains 14 residues. The CDR3 DNA sequence: TGCAGTGCTAGACCCTCATGGACAGCAGAGACCCAGTACTTC. It encodes CSARPSWTAETQYF.

The V and J genes are TRBV6-5 and TRBJ2-1, with a possible D match to TRBD1 (6 bases). The V end lost 5 bases, the J end lost 10 bases, and 12 bases lay between the germline ends. CDR1 is MNHEY, CDR2 SVGAGI, per germline. The CDR3 is 12 residues long. The CDR3 protein is CASSRTRGEQFF. CDR3 nucleotide sequence: TGTGCCAGCAGTCGCACCAGGGGAGAGCAGTTCTTC.

The chain combines TRBV4-2 with TRBJ2-7; 10 bases agree with TRBD2. This CDR3 has 16 residues. Germline trimming cut 0 bases from V and 0 bases from J; bases unmatched to any gene: 2. CDR1 is LGHNA and CDR2 is YNFKEQ in the germline V gene. The CDR3 sequence: CASSQDTSGNSYEQYF. In DNA form, the CDR3 reads TGTGCCAGCAGCCAAGATACTAGCGGGAACTCCTACGAGCAGTACTTC.

The V call is TRBV7-2, the J call TRBJ2-5; TRBD2 aligns across 10 bases. The CDR3 runs to 13 residues. The germline gives CDR1 SGHTA, CDR2 FQGNSA. The CDR3 DNA follows: TGTGCTCAAAGCGGGGGGGGTAGAGAGACCCAGTACTTC. Its protein product is CAQSGGGRETQYF.